The rows below give T cell receptor beta chains drawn from one sample of a study of blood T cell repertoires in COVID-19. The assay was immunoSEQ multiplex PCR, and TCRdb's table has in-frame clones only and misses some. The top ten clones hold roughly 10% of a sample with about 220,000 clones, 80% to 90% of them seen once. The sequenced sample was peripheral blood. The receptors originated from a man aged 50 or older with active or convalescent COVID-19. The CDR3 runs from the conserved cysteine through the conserved F or W. A D gene is named only where the DNA matches it firmly. A row's size may be missing; if present it is once, few, many or a size class.

j_call clone_size d_call v_call cdr3_length cdr3_aa cdr3_nt
TRBJ1-2 . TRBD1 TRBV7-9 15 CASSLLGDRGGGYTF TGTGCCAGCAGCCTTCTAGGGGACAGGGGCGGTGGCTACACCTTC
TRBJ2-1 . TRBD2 TRBV4-3 15 CASSQRRTSLNEQFF TGCGCCAGCAGCCAAAGACGGACTAGTCTCAATGAGCAGTTCTTC
TRBJ2-7 . TRBD2 TRBV28 20 CASSLRNTGLAGGLSYEQYF TGTGCCAGCAGTTTACGCAATACGGGACTAGCGGGAGGTCTCTCCTACGAGCAGTACTTC
TRBJ2-5 . . TRBV7-9 14 CASSLTALQETQYF TGTGCCAGCAGCTTGACAGCCCTCCAAGAGACCCAGTACTTC
TRBJ2-2 . . TRBV5-4 17 CASSLGLGGTNTGELFF TGTGCCAGCAGCTTGGGACTGGGGGGAACGAACACCGGGGAGCTGTTTTTT
TRBJ1-4 few . TRBV5-1 14 CASSAGTQYEKLFF TGCGCCAGCAGCGCCGGGACACAATATGAAAAACTGTTTTTT
TRBJ2-7 once . TRBV30 11 CAWSEGVEQYF TGTGCCTGGAGTGAGGGGGTCGAGCAGTACTTC
TRBJ1-1 . . TRBV4-3 17 CASSQVGRWEEDTEAFF TGCGCCAGCAGCCAAGTCGGCCGGTGGGAGGAGGACACTGAAGCTTTCTTT
TRBJ2-1 . . TRBV6-7 17 CALNRSWGGRRDNEQFF TGTGCCCTAAACCGTAGCTGGGGGGGCCGTCGGGACAATGAGCAGTTCTTC
TRBJ2-5 . TRBD1 TRBV7-2 15 CASSLGAGGLETQYF TGTGCCAGCAGCTTAGGGGCAGGGGGTTTAGAGACCCAGTACTTC
TRBJ2-5 . TRBD2 TRBV7-3 15 CASSQSGRAGETQYF TGTGCCAGCAGTCAAAGCGGGAGGGCCGGGGAGACCCAGTACTTC
TRBJ1-1 . TRBD1 TRBV4-2 13 CASSQDLDRDAFF TGTGCCAGCAGCCAAGACCTGGACAGGGACGCTTTCTTT
TRBJ2-1 once TRBD1 TRBV7-9 19 CASSPKRDSPLSSYNEQFF TGTGCCAGCTCCCCCAAGAGGGACAGCCCTTTAAGCTCCTACAATGAGCAGTTCTTC
TRBJ1-2 . . TRBV6-5 15 CASRVIATGSYGYTF TGTGCCAGCAGAGTTATCGCTACAGGGTCCTATGGCTACACCTTC
TRBJ2-3 . . TRBV29-1 14 CSVEADSDTDTQYF TGCAGCGTTGAAGCCGACTCCGACACAGATACGCAGTATTTT
TRBJ2-2 . TRBD1 TRBV11-1 14 CASSQGQGTGELFF TGTGCCAGCAGCCAAGGACAGGGAACCGGGGAGCTGTTTTTT
TRBJ1-1 few . TRBV6-2/TRBV6-3 15 CASSRSYSTITEAFF TGTGCCAGCAGTCGCTCGTACAGCACAATTACTGAAGCTTTCTTT
TRBJ2-5 . . TRBV7-8 15 CASSYSQGGQETQYF TGTGCCAGCAGTTACTCCCAGGGAGGTCAAGAGACCCAGTACTTC
TRBJ1-2 . . TRBV5-1 12 CASSLTGEGYTF TGCGCCAGCAGCTTGACCGGAGAAGGCTACACCTTC
TRBJ2-5 . . TRBV27 14 CASSSLGLEETQYF TGTGCCAGCAGTTCTCTGGGACTGGAAGAGACCCAGTACTTC
TRBJ2-4 . . TRBV7-6 17 CASSPLWGELSGGIQYF TGTGCCAGCAGCCCATTGTGGGGGGAGCTTTCTGGTGGCATTCAGTACTTC
TRBJ2-5 . . TRBV9 14 CASSVKPGQETQYF TGTGCCAGCAGCGTTAAACCGGGACAAGAGACCCAGTACTTC
TRBJ1-1 . . TRBV5-1 15 CASSYQGIMNTEAFF TGCGCCAGCAGCTATCAGGGGATCATGAACACTGAAGCTTTCTTT
TRBJ1-5 . . TRBV28 14 CASSSTLFNQPQHF TGTGCCAGCAGTTCTACCCTCTTCAATCAGCCCCAGCATTTT
TRBJ2-2 once TRBD2 TRBV2 16 CASRPGLAKNTGELFF TGTGCCAGCCGCCCGGGACTAGCGAAGAACACCGGGGAGCTGTTTTTT
TRBJ2-1 . . TRBV19 14 CASSIDASRNEQFF TGTGCCAGTAGTATAGATGCCTCCAGGAATGAGCAGTTCTTC
TRBJ1-5 . TRBD1 TRBV7-8 16 CASSPGAGGFNQPQHF TGTGCCAGCAGCCCCGGGGCAGGGGGCTTCAATCAGCCCCAGCATTTT
TRBJ1-2 . TRBD1 TRBV5-1 14 CASSLGTGAYGYTF TGCGCCAGCAGCTTGGGGACAGGGGCCTATGGCTACACCTTC
TRBJ2-1 few TRBD2 TRBV5-4 16 CASSSLRGRAINEQFF TGTGCCAGCAGCTCCCTCCGCGGGAGGGCAATCAATGAGCAGTTCTTC
TRBJ1-1 . . TRBV7-8 16 CASSLEAAVIGTEAFF TGTGCCAGCAGCTTGGAGGCAGCGGTAATCGGCACTGAAGCTTTCTTT
TRBJ1-1 . TRBD1 TRBV18 14 CASSAGQSNTEAFF TGTGCCAGCTCAGCGGGACAGTCGAACACTGAAGCTTTCTTT
TRBJ1-5 . . TRBV18 15 CASSPRSGQVQPQHF TGTGCCAGCTCACCACGTTCGGGACAAGTTCAGCCCCAGCATTTT
TRBJ2-3 . TRBD2 TRBV5-4 12 CASSSSGGPGYF TGTGCCAGCAGCTCTAGCGGGGGGCCGGGGTATTTT
TRBJ2-7 . . TRBV3-1/TRBV3-2 13 CASSPGTHYEQYF TGTGCCAGCAGCCCCGGGACTCACTACGAGCAGTACTTC
TRBJ1-1 . . TRBV5-1 16 CASSLGYSSTGTEAFF TGCGCCAGCAGCTTGGGATACTCATCCACGGGGACTGAAGCTTTCTTT
TRBJ1-2 . TRBD1 TRBV27 14 CASSPNRGRGGYTF TGTGCCAGCAGTCCTAATAGGGGGCGTGGTGGCTACACCTTC
TRBJ1-2 . . TRBV28 12 CACGRGNLGYTF TGTGCATGTGGACGGGGGAATCTTGGCTACACCTTC
TRBJ1-5 . . TRBV11-2 15 CASSLEGRSHQPQHF TGTGCCAGCAGCTTAGAGGGCCGGTCCCATCAGCCCCAGCATTTT
TRBJ1-1 . TRBD1 TRBV5-4 14 CASSWGQMNTEAFF TGTGCCAGCAGCTGGGGACAGATGAACACTGAAGCTTTCTTT
TRBJ1-2 once . TRBV5-1 13 CASSLDLGDGYTF TGCGCCAGCAGCTTGGATTTAGGGGATGGCTACACCTTC
TRBJ1-5 few . TRBV24-1 12 CATSDLAGPQHF TGTGCCACCAGTGATTTGGCAGGGCCCCAGCATTTT